One and the same sample provided the 10 T cell receptor beta chains below, sequenced in a study of regulatory T cells in long-lasting Graves disease. Specified time point: newly diagnosed GD, antithyroid drugs for less than 3 months. PBMC RNA served as the TCR library source. The authors built TCR beta libraries using iRepertoire HTBI primers and Arm-PCR of CDR3 regions. Each CDR3 protein gets one entry after TCRdb re-called the multiplex PCR reads with MiXCR. Of around 450,000 distinct CDR3 sequences detected, about 15% appear once; the ten largest clones hold over 7.5%. The data were also submitted as part of a second study, on T cells in Graves' hyperthyroidism and ophthalmopathy.

The starting material was peripheral blood mononuclear cells (PBMCs), obtained at new diagnosis, from a patient treated with antithyroid drugs. These receptors were collected from a woman aged 40 to 55 with Graves disease.

As to this clonotype: This likely came from a read error, as a far larger clone is one base away. The chain joins TRBV12-3 or TRBV12-4 to TRBJ2-1; 7 positions agree with TRBD1. The J call may be wrong; the DNA end is better matched by TRBJ2-3. The CDR3 is 12 residues long. The CDR3 sequence: CATRDSVDAQYF. CDR3 nucleotides: TGTGCCACTCGGGACAGCGTAGATGCGCAGTATTTT.

There are a few counts of this clonotype. V usage is TRBV3-1 and J usage is TRBJ2-6; D is possibly TRBD2 (5 bases). Germline-derived CDR1 and CDR2 are LGHDT and YNNKEL (reference sequence). V was trimmed by 5 bases and J by 0 bases, leaving 8 bases between them. The CDR3 totals 15 residues. The CDR3 coding sequence is TGTGCCAGCAGCTCAGCGGACTCTGGGGCCAACGTCCTGACTTTC. This gives the protein CASSSADSGANVLTF.

This clonotype occurred a few times. The genes are TRBV24-1 and TRBJ2-1; maybe TRBD2 (6 bases). The CDR3 has 12 residues. The germline V gene has CDR1 KGHDR and CDR2 SFDVKD. Deletions cut 12 bases from V and 8 bases from J, with 16 bases between. The CDR3 nucleotides read TGTGCCGCGGGAAATCCAATCGATGAGCAGTTCTTC. It codes for CAAGNPIDEQFF.

This clonotype was recorded at least ten times. The rearrangement links TRBV7-9 to TRBJ2-7; D remains ambiguous. The length of the CDR3 is 11 residues. V was shortened by 3 bases and J by 5 bases, with 5 bases between the two germline ends. Looked up from germline, CDR1 is SEHNR and CDR2 is FQNEAQ (reference sequence). CDR3 region: CASSFVNEQYF. The CDR3 nucleotides read TGTGCCAGCAGCTTTGTCAACGAGCAGTACTTC.

This clonotype appeared a few times. The chain is built from TRBV10-3 and TRBJ2-7; tentatively, D is TRBD2 (6 bases). Trimming shortened V by 6 bases and J by 0 bases, and 12 bases separated the two germline ends. The CDR3 contains 14 residues. Germline V CDR1 and CDR2: ENHRY, SYGVKD. The CDR3 bases are TGTGCCATCAGCGACGGGAGTAGCTCCTACGAGCAGTACTTC. Encoded protein: CAISDGSSSYEQYF.

This clonotype was seen at least ten times. The rearrangement links TRBV18 to TRBJ2-5, with D unclear. The germline gives CDR1 KGHSH, CDR2 LQKENI. CDR3 length: 16 amino acids. Trimming removed 2 bases at V and 2 bases at J, with 15 bases between. The CDR3 nucleotides are TGTGCCAGCTCACCAAAAAGGGAAGCAATTCAAGAGACCCAGTACTTC. The encoded protein is CASSPKREAIQETQYF.

There are many counts of this clonotype. The chain joins TRBV12-3 or TRBV12-4 to TRBJ1-5; TRBD1 is a possible D gene (5 bases). Trimming removed 6 bases at V and 3 bases at J, with 12 bases between. This CDR3 has 14 amino acids. The CDR3 region has the DNA TGTGCCAGCAGGCACGACAGTATCAATCAGCCCCAGCATTTT. It is translated as CASRHDSINQPQHF.

Many counts were recorded for this clonotype. The chain carries TRBV20-1 and TRBJ2-3, with 16 bases fitting TRBD2. Germline-derived CDR1 and CDR2 are DFQATT and SNEGSKA (reference sequence). The CDR3 length is 16 residues. The J segment lost 2 bases and the V segment lost 8 bases, leaving 7 bases of the junction unmatched. CDR3 loop: CSPGTSGRASTDTQYF. The CDR3 DNA reads as TGCAGTCCCGGGACTAGCGGGAGGGCCTCCACAGATACGCAGTATTTT.

This clonotype turned up a few times. This sequence joins TRBV13 and TRBJ2-1; perhaps TRBD1 as D (6 bases). Trimming left V 4 bases short and J 6 bases short, with 13 bases between. The CDR3 has 14 residues. From germline, CDR1 is PRHDT and CDR2 FYEKMQ (reference sequence). CDR3 region: CASSSEQGSNEQFF. DNA for the CDR3: TGTGCCAGCAGCTCTGAACAGGGATCCAATGAGCAGTTCTTC. The variable domain in full, with the rest retrieved from reference TRBV13 and TRBJ2-1, is AAGVIQSPRHLIKEKRETATLKCYPIPRHDTVYWYQQGPGQDPQFLISFYEKMQSDKGSIPDRFSAQQFSDYHSELNMSSLELGDSALYFCASSSEQGSNEQFFGPGTRLTVL.

Only a few counts were recorded for this clonotype. V is TRBV6-1 and J is TRBJ2-1; 8 bases are shared with TRBD2. The germline V gene encodes CDR1 MNHNS and CDR2 SASEGT. V trimming: 5 bases; J trimming: 5 bases; junction bases outside the gene matches: 11. CDR3 size: 16 residues. This CDR3 reads CASSLHRGLEDNEQFF. The CDR3 region has the DNA TGTGCCAGCAGTCTACACCGGGGACTAGAGGACAATGAGCAGTTCTTC.